The 28 T cell receptor beta chains below all came from one sample that was sequenced in a study of T cell changes during pregnancy in multiple sclerosis. Only in-frame clones appear in the TCRdb table, and some are missing; sequencing was by immunoSEQ multiplex PCR. Of about 38,000 clones listed, 88% are singletons. The source was CD8+ T cells from peripheral blood mononuclear cells, collected in the third trimester of pregnancy. The source is a female donor with multiple sclerosis, enrolled in a pregnancy study.

V and J are TRBV9 and TRBJ2-3, with D possibly TRBD2 on 7 matching bases. Per the germline V gene, CDR1 is SGDLS and CDR2 is YYNGEE. The V end was cut by 7 bases, the J end by 9 bases, with 21 bases between. This CDR3 spans 14 amino acids. The CDR3: CASGWGGARDTQYF. The CDR3 DNA sequence: TGTGCCAGCGGCTGGGGGGGGGCCCGGGACACGCAGTATTTT.

The rearrangement links TRBV27 to TRBJ2-1; TRBD1 matches at 8 bases. The CDR3 is 16 amino acids. Germline trimming cut 5 bases from V and 4 bases from J; bases unmatched to any gene: 10. Germline loops: CDR1 MNHEY, CDR2 SMNVEV (reference sequence). The CDR3 coding sequence is TGTGCCAGCAGTCTGCTTGGGACAGGATTTTACAATGAGCAGTTCTTC. Its protein product is CASSLLGTGFYNEQFF.

The V and J genes are TRBV7-9 and TRBJ2-5, with a possible D match to TRBD2 (5 bases). CDR1 and CDR2 from the germline V gene are SEHNR and FQNEAQ (reference sequence). V was cut by 3 bases and J by 4 bases, with 9 bases left in between. This CDR3 has 13 residues. The CDR3 DNA sequence: TGTGCCAGCAGCTTCTCTGAGGGAGAGACCCAGTACTTC. It yields the protein CASSFSEGETQYF.

This CDR3 reads CASSHGQSSYNEQFF. Here the CDR3 DNA reads TGCGCCAGCAGCCACGGACAGTCCTCCTACAATGAGCAGTTCTTC. The chain couples TRBV5-1 to TRBJ2-1, with D maybe TRBD1 (6 bases). CDR1 and CDR2 (germline): SGHRS, YFSETQ. This CDR3 region has 15 residues. V gave up 4 bases and J gave up 0 bases, with 11 bases separating them.

The chain links TRBV2 to TRBJ2-1, with TRBD2 as a possible D gene (6 bases). Germline V gene lookup returns CDR1 SNHLY and CDR2 FYNNEI. This CDR3 is built from 15 residues. Trimming took 8 bases from V and 4 from J, leaving 18 bases between them. The CDR3 spells CASCLRGDIYNEQFF. DNA for the CDR3: TGTGCCAGCTGCTTGCGGGGAGATATTTACAATGAGCAGTTCTTC.

V usage is TRBV11-3 and J usage is TRBJ1-2; tentative D call: TRBD1 (6 bases). The CDR3 runs to 13 residues. Per the germline V gene, CDR1 is SGHNT and CDR2 is YENEEA. The germline V and J ends were trimmed by 3 bases and 3 bases, with 8 bases remaining between them. The CDR3 protein is CASSFHRDYGYTF. The CDR3 nucleotides read TGTGCCAGCAGCTTCCACAGGGACTATGGCTACACCTTC. Variable domain in full (rest from reference TRBV11-3 and TRBJ1-2): EAGVVQSPRYKIIEKKQPVAFWCNPISGHNTLYWYLQNLGQGPELLIRYENEEAVDDSQLPKDRFSAERLKGVDSTLKIQPAELGDSAVYLCASSFHRDYGYTFGSGTRLTVV.

The V and J genes are TRBV15 and TRBJ1-2, with no clear D. Between the trimmed V and J ends, which lost 5 bases and 6 bases, there was a span of 16 bases. The CDR3 extends over 14 amino acids. The germline V gene has CDR1 LNHNV and CDR2 YYDKDF (reference sequence). This chain's CDR3 is CATSPMALGDGYTF. The CDR3 coding sequence is TGTGCCACCAGCCCGATGGCACTTGGAGATGGCTACACCTTC.

This rearrangement joins TRBV11-3 to TRBJ1-1, with D possibly matching TRBD1 (6 bases). This CDR3 has 16 residues. The germline V gene has CDR1 SGHNT and CDR2 YENEEA. V was shortened by 4 bases and J by 3 bases, with 18 bases between the two germline ends. The CDR3 loop reads CASSSRGGDFYTEAFF. In DNA form, the CDR3 reads TGTGCCAGCAGCTCAAGGGGGGGGGATTTTTACACTGAAGCTTTCTTT.

The chain recombines TRBV7-9 with TRBJ1-1; the D gene is possibly TRBD1 (6 bases). This CDR3 is built from 15 residues. V lost 5 bases to trimming and J lost 6 bases, with 19 bases between them. Germline lookup yields CDR1 SEHNR and CDR2 FQNEAQ (reference sequence). The CDR3 loop reads CASSPVGASRSEAFF. In DNA, the CDR3 is TGTGCCAGCAGCCCCGTGGGGGCCTCGAGGTCTGAAGCTTTCTTT.

The chain links TRBV9 to TRBJ2-2; no firm D call. CDR3 length: 12 residues. From germline, CDR1 is SGDLS and CDR2 YYNGEE. Trimming stripped 3 bases from V and 6 bases from J, with 6 bases between. CDR3 DNA: TGTGCCAGCAGCGGCCAGTCCGGGGAGCTGTTTTTT. Its translation: CASSGQSGELFF.

The rearrangement links TRBV5-5 to TRBJ1-5; 7 positions agree with TRBD1. Germline V gene data show CDR1 as SGHKS and CDR2 as YYEKEE (reference sequence). The CDR3 length is 20 residues. V shed 1 base and J 1 base; nucleotides not matched to a gene: 17. This chain's CDR3 is CASSLYWHRGLEPSNQPQHF. For the CDR3, the DNA is TGTGCCAGCAGCTTGTATTGGCACAGGGGCCTCGAACCAAGCAATCAGCCCCAGCATTTT.

This chain joins TRBV28 and TRBJ1-1, with 9 bases matching TRBD1. The V segment lost 5 bases and the J segment 6 bases; nucleotides outside the gene matches: 13. Germline CDR1 is MDHEN and CDR2 is SYDVKM. The CDR3 runs 16 residues. CDR3 DNA sequence: TGTGCCAGCAGTCTACACCGGGGACAGGGAAGGCCTGAAGCTTTCTTT. Translation: CASSLHRGQGRPEAFF.

The V and J genes are TRBV28 and TRBJ2-1; maybe TRBD1 (5 bases). The CDR3 sequence is 17 residues long. CDR1 and CDR2 (germline): MDHEN, SYDVKM. V dropped 5 bases and J dropped 8 bases, with 25 bases sitting between them. The DNA of the CDR3 is TGTGCCAGCAGTCCCCGGCGGAGACAGTGGGGTATCGATGAGCAGTTCTTC. Translated: CASSPRRRQWGIDEQFF.

The rearrangement links TRBV30 to TRBJ2-2, with 11 bases aligning to TRBD2. Germline V lookup: CDR1 GTSNPN, CDR2 SVGIG (reference sequence). J was trimmed by 5 bases and V by 0 bases; bases with no gene match: 2. CDR3 length: 15 residues. The DNA for the CDR3 is TGTGCCTGGAGTGTGCTAGCGGGGGGTACCGGGGAGCTGTTTTTT. Amino acid sequence: CAWSVLAGGTGELFF.

The chain links TRBV28 to TRBJ2-7; 8 bases agree with TRBD1. Germline V gene lookup returns CDR1 MDHEN and CDR2 SYDVKM. The V and J ends lost 3 bases and 4 bases, in that order; junction bases with no gene match: 8. This CDR3 has 15 residues. CDR3 protein: CASSFLGQGFYEQYF. In nucleotides, the CDR3 is TGTGCCAGCAGTTTTTTAGGACAGGGTTTTTACGAGCAGTACTTC.

The rearrangement joins TRBV5-4 to TRBJ2-2, with 10 bases aligning to TRBD2. J gave up 6 bases and V 5 bases, and 10 bases lay outside the gene matches. Germline-derived CDR1 and CDR2 are SGHNT and YYREEE (reference sequence). There are 16 residues in the CDR3. The CDR3 region is CASSFEAGGPPGELFF. In DNA form, the CDR3 reads TGTGCCAGCAGTTTTGAAGCGGGGGGGCCCCCCGGGGAGCTGTTTTTT.

The CDR3 sequence: CASSPRSGSFRRSAPDTQYF. The CDR3 DNA reads TGTGCCAGCAGCCCCAGATCAGGGTCGTTTCGGCGATCGGCGCCGGATACGCAGTATTTT. The rearrangement links TRBV21-1 to TRBJ2-3; TRBD1 is taken as the D call from the table, unchecked against the DNA. TRBV21-1 is assigned pseudogene status. This CDR3 is built from 20 residues.

The chain carries TRBV6-4 and TRBJ2-1, with 8 bases lining up with TRBD2. From germline, CDR1 is MRHNA and CDR2 SNTAGT. V was pared by 6 bases and J by 8 bases, with 12 bases of the junction left unmatched. This CDR3 comprises 15 residues. CDR3 in DNA: TGTGCCAGCAGCGAGGACGGGGGGGGCCTGGATGAGCAGTTCTTC. This translates into CASSEDGGGLDEQFF.

V usage is TRBV18 and J usage is TRBJ2-3; TRBD2 matches at 7 bases. The CDR3 spans 16 residues. V gave up 6 bases and J gave up 0 bases; unmatched junction bases: 9. Germline V gene data show CDR1 as KGHSH and CDR2 as LQKENI. CDR3 region: CASSNPSGSSTDTQYF. In nucleotides, the CDR3 is TGTGCCAGCTCCAACCCTAGCGGCTCTAGCACAGATACGCAGTATTTT. Variable domain in full (rest from reference TRBV18 and TRBJ2-3): NAGVMQNPRHLVRRRGQEARLRCSPMKGHSHVYWYRQLPEEGLKFMVYLQKENIIDESGMPKERFSAEFPKEGPSILRIQQVVRGDSAAYFCASSNPSGSSTDTQYFGPGTRLTVL.

CDR3 nucleotide sequence: TGTGCCAGCGGAGGGTGGGACGGCTACACCTTC. Translation gives CASGGWDGYTF. J is TRBJ1-2 and V is TRBV14; a possible D gene is TRBD1 (5 bases). The V end lost 8 bases, the J end lost 8 bases, and 12 bases lay between the germline ends. The CDR3 length is 11 residues. Per the germline V gene, CDR1 is SGHDN and CDR2 is FVKESK.

This chain connects TRBV6-6 to TRBJ1-5; TRBD1 matches at 7 bases. Germline trimming cut 6 bases from V and 1 base from J; bases unmatched to any gene: 3. Germline V gene data show CDR1 as MNHNY and CDR2 as SVGAGI (reference sequence). This CDR3 spans 14 amino acids. CDR3 protein: CASRTTGSNQPQHF. Here the CDR3 DNA reads TGTGCCAGCAGGACGACAGGGAGCAATCAGCCCCAGCATTTT.

This clone was recorded once. The chain combines TRBV20-1 with TRBJ1-1, with D unresolved. The CDR3 is made up of 11 amino acids. Trimming cost V 0 bases and J 11 bases, with 10 bases left between them. CDR1 and CDR2 (germline): DFQATT, SNEGSKA (reference sequence). The CDR3 DNA is TGCAGTGCTAGAGATTTATTCGAGGCTTTCTTT. It encodes CSARDLFEAFF.

The chain has TRBV27 and TRBJ2-2, with 7 nucleotides matching TRBD1. This CDR3 has 15 amino acids. J lost 7 bases, V lost 0 bases, and 5 bases had no gene match. Germline lookup yields CDR1 MNHEY and CDR2 SMNVEV (reference sequence). CDR3: CASSLSGGEDGELFF. The CDR3 bases are TGTGCCAGCAGTTTATCAGGGGGCGAGGACGGGGAGCTGTTTTTT.

The chain is built from TRBV25-1 and TRBJ2-5; 14 bases match TRBD2. CDR3 size: 18 residues. After removal of 4 bases from V and 2 bases from J, the junction contained 9 bases not matched to a gene. Germline-derived CDR1 and CDR2 are MGHDK and SYGVNS. CDR3 protein: CASSGLRTSGGTQETQYF. DNA for the CDR3: TGTGCCAGCAGTGGTTTAAGGACTAGCGGGGGGACACAAGAGACCCAGTACTTC.

J is TRBJ1-6 and V is TRBV28; D is undetermined. The length of the CDR3 is 14 residues. CDR1 is MDHEN and CDR2 is SYDVKM in the germline V gene. With 3 bases removed from V and 4 bases from J, the gap between germline ends came to 7 bases. This CDR3 is CASSFGLYNSPLHF. CDR3 nucleotide sequence: TGTGCCAGCAGTTTCGGTCTTTATAATTCACCCCTCCACTTT. The full variable domain, rest sourced from reference TRBV28 and TRBJ1-6, is DVKVTQSSRYLVKRTGEKVFLECVQDMDHENMFWYRQDPGLGLRLIYFSYDVKMKEKGDIPEGYSVSREKKERFSLILESASTNQTSMYLCASSFGLYNSPLHFGNGTRLTVT.

The rearrangement joins TRBV5-8 to TRBJ1-5, with D possibly being TRBD1 (6 bases). Trimming took 4 bases from V and 7 from J, leaving 18 bases between them. The CDR3 length is 15 residues. CDR1 SGHTS and CDR2 YDEGEE come from the germline V gene. The CDR3 nucleotides read TGTGCCAGCAGCCCTACAGGGCTTCTAAGACAGCCCCAGCATTTT. Its translation is CASSPTGLLRQPQHF.

The genes are TRBV15 and TRBJ2-1; 8 bases agree with TRBD2. CDR1 is LNHNV and CDR2 is YYDKDF in the germline V gene (reference sequence). The junction had 8 bases not matched to a gene; V was cut back by 8 bases and J by 8 bases. The CDR3 sequence is 13 residues long. CDR3 protein: CATEGTREHEQFF. DNA for the CDR3: TGTGCCACCGAAGGGACTAGGGAACATGAGCAGTTCTTC.

The V and J genes are TRBV4-1 and TRBJ2-7; 8 nucleotides align to TRBD1. This CDR3 contains 15 residues. CDR1 is MGHRA, CDR2 YSYEKL, per germline. J was trimmed by 3 bases and V by 3 bases; bases with no gene match: 7. The CDR3 sequence: CASSQDRQGYYEQYF. The CDR3 nucleotides are TGCGCCAGCAGCCAGGACCGACAGGGGTACTACGAGCAGTACTTC.